The 14 T cell receptor beta chains presented below share a single source sample, sequenced in a study of shared clonotypes between healthy human individuals. Here immunoSEQ multiplex PCR was the method, and the copy in TCRdb shows in-frame clones only, minus some. The table records about 1.5 million clones, under 99% of them present only once. Source material: naive CD4+ T cells sorted from blood. Indicated subset: CD45RA+ positively selected. Receptors were obtained from a man younger than 45 in good health.

The chain is built from TRBV27 and TRBJ1-5; 7 bases align to TRBD1. Unmatched junction bases numbered 18, after V lost 4 bases and J lost 6 bases. CDR3 length: 18 residues. The V gene's germline CDR1 is MNHEY and CDR2 SMNVEV (reference sequence). The CDR3 loop is CASSSTGRTGVFGQPQHF. The CDR3 DNA follows: TGTGCCAGCAGTTCTACTGGAAGAACAGGGGTCTTCGGTCAGCCCCAGCATTTT.

The chain is built from TRBV7-2 and TRBJ1-1, with D unclear. V lost 0 bases to trimming and J lost 3 bases, with 8 bases between them. The V gene's germline CDR1 is SGHTA and CDR2 FQGNSA. CDR3 length: 14 amino acids. Here the CDR3 reads CASSLAYMDTEAFF. CDR3 DNA sequence: TGTGCCAGCAGCTTAGCTTATATGGACACTGAAGCTTTCTTT.

This rearrangement joins TRBV10-3 to TRBJ1-4; no firm D call. The CDR3 consists of 13 residues. Trimming took off 0 bases at V and 7 bases at J, with 6 bases between the two ends. The V gene's germline CDR1 is ENHRY and CDR2 SYGVKD. CDR3 sequence (DNA): TGTGCCATCAGTGAGTCTAGAGCTGAAAAACTGTTTTTT. Its translation: CAISESRAEKLFF.

The chain joins TRBV5-6 to TRBJ1-1; no clear D gene. Trimming shortened V by 4 bases and J by 3 bases, and 10 bases separated the two germline ends. From germline, CDR1 is SGHDT and CDR2 YYEEEE. The CDR3 consists of 13 residues. The CDR3 loop is CASSRWEDTEAFF. CDR3 DNA sequence: TGTGCCAGCAGCCGCTGGGAGGACACTGAAGCTTTCTTT.

The chain recombines TRBV6-1 with TRBJ2-3, with D possibly TRBD1 on 6 matching bases. Between the trimmed V and J ends, which lost 5 bases and 12 bases, there was a span of 15 bases. Germline lookup yields CDR1 MNHNS and CDR2 SASEGT. This CDR3 spans 12 amino acids. The CDR3 DNA sequence: TGTGCCAGCAGTACCGGTGGGACAAATCAGTATTTT. Its protein product is CASSTGGTNQYF.

The chain employs TRBV29-1 and TRBJ2-7; a possible D gene is TRBD1 (6 bases). The CDR3 consists of 12 residues. Trimming pared 6 bases from V and 3 bases from J, leaving 12 bases between. Germline V gene sequence: CDR1 SQVTM, CDR2 ANQGSEA. CDR3 sequence reads: CSVAWTDYEQYF. The CDR3 nucleotides are TGCAGCGTAGCTTGGACAGACTACGAGCAGTACTTC.

The chain carries TRBV10-3 and TRBJ2-5, with a possible D match to TRBD1 (6 bases). Germline V lookup: CDR1 ENHRY, CDR2 SYGVKD. The ends were cut back, 0 bases at V and 1 base at J, with 12 bases in the middle. The CDR3 is made up of 16 amino acids. This chain's CDR3 is CAISESGGVSQETQYF. The CDR3 DNA reads TGTGCCATCAGTGAGTCTGGGGGCGTCTCCCAAGAGACCCAGTACTTC.

This chain joins TRBV10-3 and TRBJ2-5; 12 bases align to TRBD2. The V gene end was trimmed by 4 bases and the J gene end by 2 bases; junction bases not matched to a gene: 11. Germline loops: CDR1 ENHRY, CDR2 SYGVKD. The CDR3 sequence is 18 residues long. Here the CDR3 DNA reads TGTGCCATCAGTGGGGTCCTAGCGGGAGGGGGAGGTCAAGAGACCCAGTACTTC. Amino acids: CAISGVLAGGGGQETQYF.

This CDR3 is CASSPIENRLNTEAFF. DNA for the CDR3: TGTGCCAGCTCACCAATTGAGAACAGATTGAACACTGAAGCTTTCTTT. The V and J genes are TRBV18 and TRBJ1-1; D not certain. This CDR3 contains 16 residues. The germline gives CDR1 KGHSH, CDR2 LQKENI. Trimming removed 2 bases at V and 0 bases at J, with 13 bases between.

The sample holds one count of this clone. The gene calls are TRBV19 and TRBJ2-5, with 8 bases that match TRBD1. J lost 4 bases, V lost 6 bases, and 10 bases had no gene match. The CDR3 loop spans 15 amino acids. CDR1 and CDR2 (germline): LNHDA, SQIVND (reference sequence). CDR3 sequence reads: CASSLNRGVGETQYF. In DNA, the CDR3 is TGTGCCAGTAGCCTCAACAGGGGGGTGGGAGAGACCCAGTACTTC.

The rearrangement joins TRBV7-2 to TRBJ2-1, with D hard to call. Looked up from germline, CDR1 is SGHTA and CDR2 is FQGNSA. The germline V and J ends were trimmed by 1 base and 2 bases, with 12 bases remaining between them. The CDR3 has 16 amino acids. CDR3 loop: CASSLEGARAYNEQFF. The CDR3 DNA follows: TGTGCCAGCAGCTTAGAGGGTGCCCGGGCCTACAATGAGCAGTTCTTC.

V gene TRBV9 combines with J gene TRBJ1-2; 7 bases agree with TRBD1. Germline CDR1 is SGDLS and CDR2 is YYNGEE. Losses at the gene ends were 3 bases for V and 1 base for J; bases not matched to a gene: 6. The CDR3 consists of 15 residues. In DNA form, the CDR3 reads TGTGCCAGCAGCGCCGGGACAGTAATTAACTATGGCTACACCTTC. Its protein is CASSAGTVINYGYTF.

V is TRBV10-3 and J is TRBJ2-1; tentative D call: TRBD1 (6 bases). The germline CDR1 and CDR2 sequences are ENHRY and SYGVKD. The CDR3 consists of 14 residues. V lost 8 bases and J lost 5, with 16 bases in between. In nucleotides, the CDR3 is TGTGCCATCGGATCCACAGGGTTAAACAATGAGCAGTTCTTC. This translates into CAIGSTGLNNEQFF.

The gene calls are TRBV28 and TRBJ1-5; D remains ambiguous. CDR1 and CDR2 (germline): MDHEN, SYDVKM. This CDR3 comprises 12 residues. The ends were cut back, 5 bases at V and 9 bases at J, with 11 bases in the middle. The CDR3 spells CASSDSNGPQHF. In nucleotides, the CDR3 is TGTGCCAGCAGTGATTCTAACGGGCCCCAGCATTTT.